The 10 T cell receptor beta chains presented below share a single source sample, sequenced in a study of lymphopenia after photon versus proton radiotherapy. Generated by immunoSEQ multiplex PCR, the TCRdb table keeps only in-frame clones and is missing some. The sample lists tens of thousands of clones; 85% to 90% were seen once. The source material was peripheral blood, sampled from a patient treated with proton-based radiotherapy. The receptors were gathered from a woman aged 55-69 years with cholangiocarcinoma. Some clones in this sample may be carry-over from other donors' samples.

CDR3 nucleotide sequence: TGTGCCAGCAGTTTACTCGGCCGACAAAAGCGAGGCTACACCTTC. Encoded protein: CASSLLGRQKRGYTF. This rearrangement joins TRBV27 to TRBJ1-2; D ambiguous. The CDR3 length is 15 residues. Between the trimmed V and J ends, which lost 2 bases and 8 bases, there was a span of 18 bases. Per germline, CDR1 MNHEY and CDR2 SMNVEV (reference sequence).

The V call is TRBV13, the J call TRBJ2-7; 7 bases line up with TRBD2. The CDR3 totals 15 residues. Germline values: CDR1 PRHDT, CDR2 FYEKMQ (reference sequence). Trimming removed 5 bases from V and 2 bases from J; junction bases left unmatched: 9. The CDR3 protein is CASSHNLADTYEQYF. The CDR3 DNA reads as TGTGCCAGCAGCCACAACCTAGCGGATACCTACGAGCAGTACTTC.

CDR3 protein: CASSYQGAEQYF. The CDR3 region has the DNA TGTGCCAGCAGTTACCAGGGTGCCGAGCAGTACTTC. V and J are TRBV5-4 and TRBJ2-7; a possible D gene is TRBD1 (5 bases). Trimming took off 5 bases at V and 6 bases at J, with 12 bases between the two ends. Germline V gives CDR1 SGHNT, CDR2 YYREEE (reference sequence). The CDR3 has 12 residues.

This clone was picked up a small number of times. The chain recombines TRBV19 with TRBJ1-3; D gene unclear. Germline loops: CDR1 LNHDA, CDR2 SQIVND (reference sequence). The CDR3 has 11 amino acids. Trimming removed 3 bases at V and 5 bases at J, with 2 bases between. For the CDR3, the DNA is TGTGCCAGTAGTATCAGAAACACCATATATTTT. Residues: CASSIRNTIYF.

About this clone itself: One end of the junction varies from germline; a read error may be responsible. CDR3 bases: TGCGCCAGCAGCTGGGACACAGGGTCGGTGGCTTCTAATCGCTTC. Its translation: CASSWDTGSVASNRF. This chain uses TRBV5-1 with TRBJ2-7; tentative D call: TRBD1 (6 bases). There are 15 residues in the CDR3. Germline CDR1 reads SGHRS; CDR2 reads YFSETQ. Full variable domain (rest looked up from reference TRBV5-1 and TRBJ2-7): KAGVTQTPRYLIKTRGQQVTLSCSPISGHRSVSWYQQTPGQGLQFLFEYFSETQRNKGNFPGRFSGRQFSNSRSEMNVSTLELGDSALYLCASSWDTGSVASNRFGPGTRLTVT.

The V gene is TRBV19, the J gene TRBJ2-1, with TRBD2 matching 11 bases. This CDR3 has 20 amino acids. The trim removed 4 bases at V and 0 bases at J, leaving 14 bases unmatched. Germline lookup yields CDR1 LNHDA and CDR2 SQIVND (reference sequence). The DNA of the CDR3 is TGTGCCAGTAGTACCCTAGCGGGGGGACTTCTAACTTCCTCCTACAATGAGCAGTTCTTC. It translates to CASSTLAGGLLTSSYNEQFF.

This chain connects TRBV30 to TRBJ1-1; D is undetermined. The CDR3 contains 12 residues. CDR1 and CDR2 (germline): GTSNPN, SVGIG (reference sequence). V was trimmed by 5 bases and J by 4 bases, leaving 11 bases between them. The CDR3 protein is CAWGLEGTEAFF. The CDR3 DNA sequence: TGTGCCTGGGGACTAGAGGGCACTGAAGCTTTCTTT.

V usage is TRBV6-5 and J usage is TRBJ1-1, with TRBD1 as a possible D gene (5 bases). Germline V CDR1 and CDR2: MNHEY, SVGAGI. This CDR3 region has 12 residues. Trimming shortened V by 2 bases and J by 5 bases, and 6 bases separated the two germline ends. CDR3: CASSYGGTEAFF. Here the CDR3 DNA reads TGTGCCAGCAGTTACGGGGGTACTGAAGCTTTCTTT.

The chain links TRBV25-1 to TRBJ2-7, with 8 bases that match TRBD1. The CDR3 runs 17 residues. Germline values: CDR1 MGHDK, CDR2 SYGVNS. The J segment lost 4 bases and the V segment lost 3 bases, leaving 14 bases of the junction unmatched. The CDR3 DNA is TGTGCCAGCAGTGACCCCCACAGGGCTGACAGGGGTTACGAGCAGTACTTC. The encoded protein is CASSDPHRADRGYEQYF.

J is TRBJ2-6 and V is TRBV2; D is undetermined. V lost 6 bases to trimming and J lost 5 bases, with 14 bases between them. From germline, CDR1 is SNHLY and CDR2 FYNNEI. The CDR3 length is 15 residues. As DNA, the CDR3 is TGTGCCAGCAGACCGATACAAAGTCGGGCCAACGTCCTGACTTTC. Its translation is CASRPIQSRANVLTF.